These T cell receptor beta chains were read from a single sample in a study of CD8 T cells in ankylosing spondylitis. TCRdb processed the 5' RACE reads anew with MiXCR; each CDR3 protein has one entry. The repertoire holds 400,000 to 450,000 distinct CDR3 sequences, with over 15% as singletons. The sequencing sample was made of blood, either unsorted or a sorted T cell fraction (not recorded which). All receptors derive from a male donor with ankylosing spondylitis. Both conserved end residues are part of each CDR3. A D gene is named only where the DNA matches it firmly. The listing skips clone size in some rows; elsewhere it reads once, few, many or a size class.

v_call: TRBV9; d_call: TRBD1; j_call: TRBJ1-3; clone_size: NA; cdr3_aa: CASSVGDRASSGNTIYF; cdr3_nt: TGTGCCAGCAGCGTAGGGGACAGGGCTTCCTCTGGAAACACCATATATTTT
v_call: TRBV14; d_call: NA; j_call: TRBJ2-7; clone_size: few; cdr3_aa: CASSQDGGRSSYEQYF; cdr3_nt: TGTGCCAGCAGCCAAGATGGAGGGAGGTCCTCCTACGAGCAGTACTTC
v_call: TRBV7-2; d_call: NA; j_call: TRBJ1-2; clone_size: NA; cdr3_aa: CASSLRGQALNYGYTF; cdr3_nt: TGTGCCAGCAGCTTAAGAGGCCAGGCCTTAAACTATGGCTACACCTTC
v_call: TRBV11-2; d_call: NA; j_call: TRBJ2-3; clone_size: few; cdr3_aa: CASGFMSVSTDTQYF; cdr3_nt: TGTGCCAGCGGTTTTATGTCGGTCAGCACAGATACGCAGTATTTT
v_call: TRBV20-1; d_call: NA; j_call: TRBJ1-1; clone_size: NA; cdr3_aa: CSARDRGIITEAFF; cdr3_nt: TGCAGTGCTAGAGACAGGGGAATCATCACTGAAGCTTTCTTT
v_call: TRBV7-8; d_call: NA; j_call: TRBJ2-2; clone_size: NA; cdr3_aa: CASSSHGELFF; cdr3_nt: TGTGCCAGCAGCTCCCACGGGGAGCTGTTTTTT
v_call: TRBV28; d_call: NA; j_call: TRBJ2-3; clone_size: few; cdr3_aa: CASSSVQGQYF; cdr3_nt: TGTGCCAGCAGTTCAGTACAGGGGCAGTATTTT
v_call: TRBV10-3; d_call: TRBD1; j_call: TRBJ2-1; clone_size: many; cdr3_aa: CAISPSTGDFSNEQFF; cdr3_nt: TGTGCCATCAGCCCCTCCACAGGGGATTTTAGCAATGAGCAGTTCTTC
v_call: TRBV28; d_call: NA; j_call: TRBJ2-1; clone_size: NA; cdr3_aa: CASSLSGAGEQFF; cdr3_nt: TGTGCCAGCAGTTTGTCTGGGGCCGGCGAGCAGTTCTTC
v_call: TRBV6-2/TRBV6-3; d_call: NA; j_call: TRBJ2-5; clone_size: NA; cdr3_aa: CASSWTVKETQYF; cdr3_nt: TGTGCCAGCAGTTGGACAGTTAAAGAGACCCAGTACTTC
v_call: TRBV12-3/TRBV12-4; d_call: TRBD2; j_call: TRBJ2-2; clone_size: many; cdr3_aa: CASSSLAGDPTGELFF; cdr3_nt: TGTGCCAGCAGTTCCCTAGCGGGAGACCCCACCGGGGAGCTGTTTTTT
v_call: TRBV10-3; d_call: TRBD1; j_call: TRBJ2-2; clone_size: NA; cdr3_aa: CAIRPGTGRTGELFF; cdr3_nt: TGTGCCATCAGACCTGGGACAGGGAGGACCGGGGAGCTGTTTTTT
v_call: TRBV6-2/TRBV6-3; d_call: NA; j_call: TRBJ2-7; clone_size: few; cdr3_aa: CASSQRSRGPSYEQYF; cdr3_nt: TGTGCCAGCAGCCAGAGGTCCAGGGGTCCCTCCTACGAGCAGTACTTC
v_call: TRBV5-1; d_call: NA; j_call: TRBJ2-5; clone_size: NA; cdr3_aa: CASSAGQGLETQYF; cdr3_nt: TGCGCCAGCAGTGCGGGCCAGGGGCTGGAGACCCAGTACTTC
v_call: TRBV5-1; d_call: TRBD2; j_call: TRBJ2-7; clone_size: NA; cdr3_aa: CASSLGASGYYEQYF; cdr3_nt: TGCGCCAGCAGCTTGGGTGCTAGCGGGTACTACGAGCAGTACTTC
v_call: TRBV18; d_call: NA; j_call: TRBJ2-7; clone_size: NA; cdr3_aa: CASSVGRGGFFYEQYF; cdr3_nt: TGTGCCAGCTCCGTAGGCCGCGGCGGTTTTTTCTACGAGCAGTACTTC
v_call: TRBV2; d_call: NA; j_call: TRBJ1-1; clone_size: few; cdr3_aa: CASSPRQRNTEAFF; cdr3_nt: TGTGCCAGCAGTCCCCGACAGAGGAACACTGAAGCTTTCTTT
v_call: TRBV30; d_call: NA; j_call: TRBJ2-2; clone_size: few; cdr3_aa: CAWSVTPNTGELFF; cdr3_nt: TGTGCCTGGAGTGTAACCCCGAACACCGGGGAGCTGTTTTTT
v_call: TRBV7-2; d_call: NA; j_call: TRBJ1-1; clone_size: NA; cdr3_aa: CASSLAGRQVEAFF; cdr3_nt: TGTGCCAGCAGCTTAGCTGGTCGGCAGGTTGAAGCTTTCTTT
v_call: TRBV12-3/TRBV12-4; d_call: TRBD1; j_call: TRBJ1-2; clone_size: few; cdr3_aa: CASSLDRGQGGSDGYTF; cdr3_nt: TGTGCCAGCAGTTTAGATCGTGGCCAGGGGGGCTCGGATGGCTACACCTTC
v_call: TRBV7-9; d_call: NA; j_call: TRBJ1-2; clone_size: NA; cdr3_aa: CASSSQTGYTF; cdr3_nt: TGTGCCAGCAGCTCCCAGACCGGCTACACCTTC
v_call: TRBV14; d_call: TRBD2; j_call: TRBJ2-1; clone_size: few; cdr3_aa: CASSLGTSGPYNEQFF; cdr3_nt: TGTGCCAGCAGCCTTGGGACTAGCGGGCCGTACAATGAGCAGTTCTTC
v_call: TRBV20-1; d_call: NA; j_call: TRBJ2-1; clone_size: few; cdr3_aa: CSARVMKEQFF; cdr3_nt: TGCAGTGCTAGAGTTATGAAGGAGCAGTTCTTC
v_call: TRBV15; d_call: TRBD1; j_call: TRBJ1-5; clone_size: many; cdr3_aa: CATSREPDREPQHF; cdr3_nt: TGTGCCACCAGCAGAGAACCAGACAGGGAGCCCCAGCATTTT
v_call: TRBV24-1; d_call: TRBD2; j_call: TRBJ2-1; clone_size: NA; cdr3_aa: CATSEGSGIRYEQFF; cdr3_nt: TGTGCCACCAGTGAAGGGAGCGGGATTAGGTATGAGCAGTTCTTC
v_call: TRBV7-2; d_call: TRBD1; j_call: TRBJ1-2; clone_size: few; cdr3_aa: CASSLVDRGGGYTF; cdr3_nt: TGTGCCAGCAGCTTAGTCGACAGGGGTGGTGGCTACACCTTC
v_call: TRBV7-6; d_call: TRBD1; j_call: TRBJ2-3; clone_size: few; cdr3_aa: CASSSMLDRGQYF; cdr3_nt: TGTGCCAGCAGCTCCATGTTAGACAGGGGGCAGTATTTT
v_call: TRBV20-1; d_call: TRBD1; j_call: TRBJ2-7; clone_size: many; cdr3_aa: CSATPGQGLDEQYF; cdr3_nt: TGCAGTGCTACACCGGGACAGGGGTTGGACGAGCAGTACTTC
v_call: TRBV6-5; d_call: NA; j_call: TRBJ1-5; clone_size: once; cdr3_aa: CASSYSNTVGQPQHF; cdr3_nt: TGTGCCAGCAGTTACTCGAATACGGTAGGGCAGCCCCAGCATTTT
v_call: TRBV28; d_call: TRBD1; j_call: TRBJ1-2; clone_size: few; cdr3_aa: CASSSPGQGAHGYTF; cdr3_nt: TGTGCCAGCAGTTCCCCGGGACAGGGGGCCCATGGCTACACCTTC
v_call: TRBV20-1; d_call: NA; j_call: TRBJ2-1; clone_size: NA; cdr3_aa: CSARDPFNEQFF; cdr3_nt: TGCAGTGCTAGAGATCCGTTCAATGAGCAGTTCTTC
v_call: TRBV7-2; d_call: NA; j_call: TRBJ2-6; clone_size: NA; cdr3_aa: CASSRQDSGANVLTF; cdr3_nt: TGTGCCAGCAGCCGTCAGGACTCTGGGGCCAACGTCCTGACTTTC
v_call: TRBV6-1; d_call: TRBD2; j_call: TRBJ2-1; clone_size: NA; cdr3_aa: CASWATSGEYNEQFF; cdr3_nt: TGTGCCAGCTGGGCGACTAGCGGGGAGTACAATGAGCAGTTCTTC
v_call: TRBV7-6; d_call: NA; j_call: TRBJ2-1; clone_size: NA; cdr3_aa: CASSYQGIPYNEQFF; cdr3_nt: TGTGCCAGCAGCTACCAGGGCATTCCCTACAATGAGCAGTTCTTC
v_call: TRBV7-9; d_call: NA; j_call: TRBJ1-1; clone_size: few; cdr3_aa: CASSFQGTFPNTEAFF; cdr3_nt: TGTGCCAGCAGCTTCCAGGGTACCTTCCCGAACACTGAAGCTTTCTTT
v_call: TRBV4-1; d_call: TRBD2; j_call: TRBJ2-1; clone_size: many; cdr3_aa: CASSQELLAGSSYNEQFF; cdr3_nt: TGCGCCAGCAGCCAAGAGTTACTAGCGGGGAGCTCCTACAATGAGCAGTTCTTC
v_call: TRBV18; d_call: TRBD1; j_call: TRBJ1-5; clone_size: NA; cdr3_aa: CASSPETGTDQPQHF; cdr3_nt: TGTGCCAGCTCACCGGAGACAGGGACGGATCAGCCCCAGCATTTT
v_call: TRBV7-8; d_call: TRBD1; j_call: TRBJ2-7; clone_size: NA; cdr3_aa: CASSSNRGREQYF; cdr3_nt: TGTGCCAGCAGCTCCAACAGGGGGCGCGAGCAGTACTTC
v_call: TRBV7-9; d_call: NA; j_call: TRBJ1-1; clone_size: few; cdr3_aa: CASSSQGKWAEAFF; cdr3_nt: TGTGCCAGCAGCTCGCAGGGGAAGTGGGCTGAAGCTTTCTTT
v_call: TRBV27; d_call: TRBD2; j_call: TRBJ2-1; clone_size: many; cdr3_aa: CASSLRGGGSFYNEQFF; cdr3_nt: TGTGCCAGCAGTTTAAGAGGCGGGGGTTCCTTTTACAATGAGCAGTTCTTC
v_call: TRBV11-2; d_call: NA; j_call: TRBJ1-3; clone_size: many; cdr3_aa: CASSLLVGGLSGNTIYF; cdr3_nt: TGTGCCAGCAGCTTATTGGTCGGGGGACTCTCTGGAAACACCATATATTTT
v_call: TRBV4-1; d_call: NA; j_call: TRBJ1-1; clone_size: few; cdr3_aa: CASSQPPKTGNTEAFF; cdr3_nt: TGCGCCAGCAGCCAACCACCCAAGACCGGGAACACTGAAGCTTTCTTT
v_call: TRBV5-5; d_call: TRBD1; j_call: TRBJ2-4; clone_size: few; cdr3_aa: CASSLDGTATNIQYF; cdr3_nt: TGTGCCAGCAGCTTGGATGGGACAGCGACAAACATTCAGTACTTC
v_call: TRBV12-3/TRBV12-4; d_call: NA; j_call: TRBJ2-2; clone_size: few; cdr3_aa: CASSFRGPSRASGELFF; cdr3_nt: TGTGCCAGCAGTTTCAGGGGTCCTAGCCGGGCATCCGGGGAGCTGTTTTTT